One and the same sample provided the 5 T cell receptor beta chains below, sequenced in a study of blood T cell repertoires in COVID-19. Libraries were prepared by immunoSEQ multiplex PCR; TCRdb keeps only in-frame clonotypes and omits some of them. The sample has more than 300,000 clones, 87% seen once. Sequenced sample: peripheral blood. All receptors come from a woman aged 25 to 39 with COVID-19, enrolled during active disease.

This sequence joins TRBV4-1 and TRBJ2-2, with D maybe TRBD1 (6 bases). CDR3 length equals 19 residues. Trimming took 5 bases from V and 5 from J, leaving 27 bases between them. CDR1 and CDR2 (germline): MGHRA, YSYEKL. The CDR3 loop is CASSSPPRQAQEGTGELFF. The CDR3 nucleotides read TGCGCCAGCAGCTCCCCTCCCCGACAGGCTCAAGAGGGAACCGGGGAGCTGTTTTTT.

This clone has a single count. J is TRBJ2-1 and V is TRBV28, with 10 nucleotides matching TRBD2. This CDR3 is 15 amino acids long. V lost 6 bases, J lost 4 bases, and 6 bases stayed unmatched. CDR1 and CDR2 (germline): MDHEN, SYDVKM. The CDR3 protein is CASSPEREGYNEQFF. For the CDR3, the DNA is TGTGCCAGCAGCCCTGAGCGGGAGGGGTACAATGAGCAGTTCTTC.

The J gene is TRBJ1-2, the V gene TRBV19; TRBD1 matches at 8 bases. Germline CDR1 is LNHDA and CDR2 is SQIVND (reference sequence). V lost 10 bases and J lost 4; bases outside the gene matches: 11. CDR3 length: 14 amino acids. Here the CDR3 reads CATARDRPSYGYTF. The CDR3 region has the DNA TGTGCCACAGCTAGGGACAGGCCAAGCTATGGCTACACCTTC.

The chain is built from TRBV5-4 and TRBJ2-5; tentative D call: TRBD2 (6 bases). V lost 4 bases, J lost 4 bases, and 14 bases lay in between. Germline CDR1 is SGHNT and CDR2 is YYREEE (reference sequence). The CDR3 totals 14 residues. The CDR3 spells CASSGSGGIETQYF. The CDR3, as DNA: TGTGCCAGCAGCGGTTCAGGCGGGATAGAGACCCAGTACTTC.

This chain joins TRBV9 and TRBJ1-2; perhaps TRBD1 as D (6 bases). V shed 3 bases and J shed 5 bases, with 17 bases lying between them. Germline CDR1 is SGDLS and CDR2 is YYNGEE. The CDR3 loop spans 15 amino acids. The DNA of the CDR3 is TGTGCCAGCAGCGCGACGAGGGGGTCTTCGTATGGCTACACCTTC. Its protein product is CASSATRGSSYGYTF.